A single sample is the source of the 14 T cell receptor beta chains below, sequenced in a study of T cells after yellow fever vaccination (dated by TCRdb to the late 2010s). Explained via the paper, the treatment or condition label denotes: live attenuated yellow fever vaccine strain. Libraries were prepared through 5' RACE. The listed sequencing device is Illumina HiSeq 2500. The raw public reads went through TCRdb reprocessing: fastp at Q25, MiXCR clone calling, in-frame beta chains kept. Entries that share a CDR3 protein sequence are merged under the most common genes and DNA. A total of 500,000 to 700,000 distinct CDR3 sequences appear in this sample, about a fifth of them only once. Of the sample, about 13% is held by the ten largest clones. The source material was PBMCs, sampled 15 days after the yellow fever booster vaccination. These receptors were obtained from a young man who received the YFV17D yellow fever vaccine.

This clonotype was observed a handful of times. The rearrangement uses TRBV19 and TRBJ1-1, with D uncertain. This CDR3 has 15 residues. V lost 5 bases and J lost 3, with 16 bases in between. The germline gives CDR1 LNHDA, CDR2 SQIVND (reference sequence). The CDR3 sequence is CASSPFERTHTEAFF. The CDR3, as DNA: TGTGCCAGTAGTCCCTTCGAGCGCACCCACACTGAAGCTTTCTTT.

A few counts support this clonotype. The genes are TRBV6-2 or TRBV6-3 and TRBJ1-5; 7 nucleotides agree with TRBD1. This CDR3 region has 19 residues. Germline CDR1 MNHEY, CDR2 SVGEGT. V was clipped by 3 bases and J by 6 bases; unmatched bases: 20. The CDR3 region is CASSYRRTGGRGESQPQHF. The CDR3 nucleotides are TGTGCCAGCAGTTATCGAAGGACGGGAGGCAGGGGGGAGTCTCAGCCCCAGCATTTT.

This clonotype was found a few times. V usage is TRBV29-1 and J usage is TRBJ2-2, with 9 bases identical to TRBD1. With 6 bases clipped from V and 6 bases from J, the junction kept 11 bases outside the gene matches. This CDR3 has 15 residues. CDR1 is SQVTM and CDR2 is ANQGSEA in the germline V gene. CDR3 sequence (DNA): TGCAGCGTGAGATTCGGGACAGGGTCTTCCGGGGAGCTGTTTTTT. The encoded protein is CSVRFGTGSSGELFF.

This clonotype was seen many times. The gene calls are TRBV12-3 or TRBV12-4 and TRBJ1-1, with a weak D call TRBD1 (5 bases). The ends were cut back, 6 bases at V and 0 bases at J, with 11 bases in the middle. The CDR3 loop spans 14 amino acids. The CDR3 nucleotides are TGTGCCAGCAGCTGGGACCGCCTGAACACTGAAGCTTTCTTT. It is translated as CASSWDRLNTEAFF.

This clonotype was seen at least ten times. The chain recombines TRBV5-8 with TRBJ1-2, with TRBD1 as a possible D gene (6 bases). This CDR3 has 13 amino acids. Germline CDR1 reads SGHTS; CDR2 reads YDEGEE. Trimming took off 4 bases at V and 5 bases at J, with 12 bases between the two ends. The DNA for the CDR3 is TGTGCCAGCAGCGCTACAGGGAAGTATGGCTACACCTTC. The encoded protein is CASSATGKYGYTF.

This chain uses TRBV6-2 or TRBV6-3 with TRBJ2-2; D not certain. Looked up from germline, CDR1 is MNHEY and CDR2 is SVGEGT. The CDR3 covers 11 residues. V lost 8 bases, J lost 4 bases, and 5 bases lay in between. The CDR3 is CASAITGELFF. In DNA, the CDR3 is TGTGCCAGCGCCATCACCGGGGAGCTGTTTTTT.

V usage is TRBV24-1 and J usage is TRBJ2-2, with D perhaps TRBD2 (6 bases). Germline CDR1 is KGHDR and CDR2 is SFDVKD. The CDR3 covers 14 residues. Trimming left V 4 bases short and J 4 bases short, with 9 bases between. CDR3 nucleotide sequence: TGTGCCACCAGTGACCAGGGAGGCACCGGGGAGCTGTTTTTT. Its translation: CATSDQGGTGELFF.

V is TRBV7-2 and J is TRBJ2-1, with D perhaps assigned TRBD1 or TRBD2 (5 bases each). Trimming cost V 1 base and J 4 bases, with 14 bases left between them. The CDR3 consists of 16 residues. Germline values: CDR1 SGHTA, CDR2 FQGNSA. The CDR3 region is CASSLGGTVLYNEQFF. The CDR3 nucleotides read TGTGCCAGCAGCTTAGGGGGGACGGTACTGTACAATGAGCAGTTCTTC.

This clonotype was counted a few times. V and J are TRBV9 and TRBJ2-3; tentative D call: TRBD2 (5 bases). Germline CDR1 reads SGDLS; CDR2 reads YYNGEE. With 0 bases removed from V and 6 bases from J, the gap between germline ends came to 14 bases. This CDR3 has 15 residues. The CDR3 DNA sequence: TGTGCCAGCAGCGTAGACGGGATTTCTGTCGATACGCAGTATTTT. It codes for CASSVDGISVDTQYF.

V and J are TRBV4-3 and TRBJ2-2; D not certain. Germline V gives CDR1 LGHNA, CDR2 YSLEER. The CDR3 length is 14 residues. Trimming stripped 0 bases from V and 8 bases from J, with 10 bases between. The DNA for the CDR3 is TGCGCCAGCAGCCAAGATGGGCTAGGGGGGGAGCTGTTTTTT. Amino acids: CASSQDGLGGELFF.

This clonotype showed up just a few times. J is TRBJ2-5 and V is TRBV6-2 or TRBV6-3; no firm D call. Trimming pared 0 bases from V and 2 bases from J, leaving 4 bases between. Germline CDR1 is MNHEY and CDR2 is SVGEGT. The CDR3 is 13 amino acids. The chain's CDR3 is CASSYSFQETQYF. The DNA of the CDR3 is TGTGCCAGCAGTTACTCGTTTCAAGAGACCCAGTACTTC.

This clonotype occurred a few times. This chain uses TRBV5-1 with TRBJ2-1, with 13 nucleotides matching TRBD2. The J segment lost 8 bases and the V segment lost 4 bases, leaving 12 bases of the junction unmatched. The CDR3 runs to 17 residues. Germline V gene lookup returns CDR1 SGHRS and CDR2 YFSETQ. CDR3 loop: CASSGQTSGREVDEQFF. The CDR3 bases are TGCGCCAGCAGCGGGCAAACTAGCGGGAGGGAAGTCGATGAGCAGTTCTTC.

The sample holds a few counts of this clonotype. The chain combines TRBV7-2 with TRBJ2-7; 8 bases are shared with TRBD2. Unmatched junction bases numbered 12, after V lost 5 bases and J lost 6 bases. The CDR3 extends over 15 amino acids. The germline V gene has CDR1 SGHTA and CDR2 FQGNSA. The CDR3 sequence: CASSLTSGLSGEQYF. The CDR3 nucleotides read TGTGCCAGCAGCCTTACTAGCGGCCTTTCCGGCGAGCAGTACTTC.

This clonotype was detected only a few times. The chain combines TRBV5-1 with TRBJ2-2; a possible D gene is TRBD2 (6 bases). The V gene's germline CDR1 is SGHRS and CDR2 YFSETQ. With 1 base removed from V and 4 bases from J, the gap between germline ends came to 14 bases. The length of the CDR3 is 16 residues. The CDR3 loop reads CASSLPGGVPTGELFF. CDR3 in DNA: TGCGCCAGCAGCTTGCCCGGCGGGGTCCCCACCGGGGAGCTGTTTTTT.